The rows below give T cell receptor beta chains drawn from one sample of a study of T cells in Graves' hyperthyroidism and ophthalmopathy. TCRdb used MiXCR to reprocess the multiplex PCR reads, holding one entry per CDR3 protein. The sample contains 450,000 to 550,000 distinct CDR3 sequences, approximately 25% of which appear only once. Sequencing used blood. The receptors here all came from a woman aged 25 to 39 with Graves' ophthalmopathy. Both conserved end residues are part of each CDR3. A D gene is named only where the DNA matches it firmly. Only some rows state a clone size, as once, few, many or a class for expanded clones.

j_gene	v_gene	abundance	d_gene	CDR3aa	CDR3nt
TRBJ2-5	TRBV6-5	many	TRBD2	CASRAGGVGETQYF	TGTGCCAGCAGAGCCGGGGGGGTGGGGGAGACCCAGTACTTC
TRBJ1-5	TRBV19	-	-	CASSILGDQPQHF	TGTGCCAGTAGTATTCTGGGGGACCAGCCCCAGCATTTT
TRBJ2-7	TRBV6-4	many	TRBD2	CASSDPSTSGVPYEQYF	TGTGCCAGCAGTGACCCCTCTACTAGCGGGGTACCCTACGAGCAGTACTTC
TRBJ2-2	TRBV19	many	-	CASRGSAGELFF	TGTGCCTCACGGGGTTCTGCCGGGGAGCTGTTTTTT
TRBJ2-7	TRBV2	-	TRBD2	CASRRLAGDTSYEQYF	TGTGCCAGCAGGAGACTAGCGGGAGATACCTCCTACGAGCAGTACTTC
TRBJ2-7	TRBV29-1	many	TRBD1	CSVEGGTGYEQYF	TGCAGCGTTGAAGGGGGGACAGGTTACGAGCAGTACTTC
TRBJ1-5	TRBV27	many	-	CASSLSMTANQPQHF	TGTGCCAGCAGTTTATCGATGACAGCAAATCAGCCCCAGCATTTT
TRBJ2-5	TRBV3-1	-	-	CASSLDRTDGETQYF	TGTGCCAGCAGCTTAGATCGCACCGATGGGGAGACCCAGTACTTC
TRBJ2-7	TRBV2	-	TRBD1	CASSRTGREQYF	TGTGCCAGCAGTAGGACAGGGCGGGAGCAGTACTTC
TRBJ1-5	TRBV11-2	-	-	CASSLVFQVGNQPQHF	TGTGCCAGCAGCTTAGTATTCCAGGTGGGCAATCAGCCCCAGCATTTT
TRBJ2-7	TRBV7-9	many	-	CASSLAGIAYEQYF	TGTGCCAGCAGCTTAGCGGGCATAGCCTACGAGCAGTACTTC
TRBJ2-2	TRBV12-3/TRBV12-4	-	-	CASRTRGRYTGELFF	TGTGCCAGCAGGACACGGGGGCGATATACCGGGGAGCTGTTTTTT
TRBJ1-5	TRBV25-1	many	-	CASSDEGNQPQHF	TGTGCCAGCAGTGATGAGGGCAATCAGCCCCAGCATTTT
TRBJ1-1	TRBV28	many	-	CASSLTGGTVLDTEAFF	TGTGCCAGCAGTTTAACTGGGGGAACGGTGTTGGACACTGAAGCTTTCTTT
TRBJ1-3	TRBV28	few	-	CASSSAGGGSTWIAGNTIYF	TGTGCCAGCAGTTCAGCGGGAGGGGGGAGTACTTGGATCGCTGGAAACACCATATATTTT
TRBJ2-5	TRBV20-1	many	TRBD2	CSAREGGTHQETQYF	TGCAGTGCTAGAGAGGGAGGGACCCACCAAGAGACCCAGTACTTC
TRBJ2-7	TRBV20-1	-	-	CSARLLKYEQYF	TGCAGTGCAAGACTTTTAAAATACGAGCAGTACTTC
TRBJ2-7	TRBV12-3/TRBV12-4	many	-	CASSLGPNEQYF	TGTGCCAGCAGTTTAGGCCCAAACGAGCAGTACTTC
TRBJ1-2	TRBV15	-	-	CATSRAGAQGGGYTF	TGTGCCACCAGCAGGGCCGGGGCCCAGGGTGGTGGCTACACCTTC
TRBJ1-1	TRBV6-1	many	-	CASSEIYGYSNTEAFF	TGTGCCAGCAGTGAAATTTACGGGTACTCGAACACTGAAGCTTTCTTT
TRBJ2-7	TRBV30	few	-	CAWTGGPFEQYF	TGTGCCTGGACCGGGGGTCCATTCGAGCAGTACTTC
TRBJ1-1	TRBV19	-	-	CASIGAFEAFF	TGTGCCAGTATTGGGGCTTTTGAAGCTTTCTTT
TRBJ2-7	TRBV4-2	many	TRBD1	CAAVVARGTVFSYEQYF	TGTGCCGCGGTGGTTGCCCGAGGGACAGTCTTCTCCTACGAGCAGTACTTC
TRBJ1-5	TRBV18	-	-	CASSPIGPNQPQHF	TGTGCCAGCTCTCCCATAGGACCTAATCAGCCCCAGCATTTT
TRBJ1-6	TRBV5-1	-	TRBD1	CASSLGTGRLGDNSPLHF	TGCGCCAGCAGCTTGGGGACAGGACGACTGGGCGATAATTCACCCCTCCACTTT
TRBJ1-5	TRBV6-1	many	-	CASSQQGSSQPQHF	TGTGCCAGCAGTCAACAGGGTTCATCTCAGCCCCAGCATTTT